Each of the 30 T cell receptor beta chains below was sequenced from the same sample in a study of shared clonotypes between healthy human individuals. The assay was immunoSEQ multiplex PCR, and TCRdb's table has in-frame clones only and misses some. The sample includes over a million clones, 65% to 75% seen only once; the top ten take approximately 1.5%. Sequencing was performed on memory CD4+ T cells sorted from blood. Subset noted: CD45RA-negative fraction. Receptor source: a man younger than 30 in good health.

This clone is a singleton in its sample. The chain carries TRBV4-1 and TRBJ2-3; tentatively, D is TRBD2 (6 bases). Germline V lookup: CDR1 MGHRA, CDR2 YSYEKL. The CDR3 runs 17 residues. The V gene lost 0 bases and the J gene lost 0 bases, with 13 bases spanning the gap. The CDR3 region is CASSQDRGGESTDTQYF. The CDR3 DNA follows: TGCGCCAGCAGCCAAGATCGGGGCGGGGAGAGCACAGATACGCAGTATTTT.

The CDR3 spells CSARVDTEAFF. CDR3 nucleotide sequence: TGCAGTGCTAGGGTCGACACTGAAGCTTTCTTT. The chain is built from TRBV20-1 and TRBJ1-1, with D uncertain. V was pared by 3 bases and J by 3 bases, with 5 bases between. The germline V gene encodes CDR1 DFQATT and CDR2 SNEGSKA (reference sequence). This CDR3 spans 11 amino acids.

This chain connects TRBV19 to TRBJ1-2; 7 nucleotides line up with TRBD1. Looked up from germline, CDR1 is LNHDA and CDR2 is SQIVND (reference sequence). This CDR3 has 15 amino acids. Trimming cost V 5 bases and J 4 bases; bases outside gene matches: 10. Here the CDR3 DNA reads TGTGCCAGTAGTTTAGGACAGGAGTTACTCTATGGCTACACCTTC. Its translation: CASSLGQELLYGYTF.

The rearrangement joins TRBV6-6 to TRBJ1-2, with 8 bases lining up with TRBD1. V lost 7 bases to trimming and J lost 2 bases; unmatched junction nucleotides: 6. The CDR3 totals 14 residues. Germline CDR1 and CDR2: MNHNY and SVGAGI (reference sequence). The CDR3 region has the DNA TGTGCCAGCATGGCAGGGGGCGCAAACTATGGCTACACCTTC. Its protein product is CASMAGGANYGYTF.

The CDR3 reads CASSGRTGVDSPLHF. CDR3 coding DNA: TGCGCCAGCAGCGGACGCACAGGAGTGGATTCACCCCTCCACTTT. The chain has TRBV5-1 and TRBJ1-6, with a possible D match to TRBD1 (5 bases). Germline CDR1 and CDR2: SGHRS and YFSETQ. Trimming shortened V by 4 bases and J by 8 bases, and 16 bases separated the two germline ends. The CDR3 is made up of 15 amino acids. The variable domain in full, completed from reference TRBV5-1 and TRBJ1-6, reads KAGVTQTPRYLIKTRGQQVTLSCSPISGHRSVSWYQQTPGQGLQFLFEYFSETQRNKGNFPGRFSGRQFSNSRSEMNVSTLELGDSALYLCASSGRTGVDSPLHFGNGTRLTVT.

V and J are TRBV5-4 and TRBJ2-1; TRBD2 matches at 8 bases. The CDR3 totals 15 residues. Germline-derived CDR1 and CDR2 are SGHNT and YYREEE (reference sequence). V was pared by 4 bases and J by 2 bases, with 5 bases of the junction left unmatched. In DNA, the CDR3 is TGTGCCAGCAGCCCCGGACTAGCCGCCTACAATGAGCAGTTCTTC. Its protein is CASSPGLAAYNEQFF.

The V gene is TRBV11-2, the J gene TRBJ2-1, with a possible D match to TRBD2 (6 bases). CDR1 is SGHAT, CDR2 FQNNGV, per germline. This CDR3 has 17 amino acids. V gave up 4 bases and J gave up 1 base, with 17 bases separating them. The CDR3 spells CASSSRPGEKSYNEQFF. CDR3 DNA: TGTGCCAGCAGCTCGAGGCCGGGGGAAAAATCCTACAATGAGCAGTTCTTC.

This clone was counted at least ten times. This chain joins TRBV7-2 and TRBJ1-6; D possibly corresponds to TRBD1 (6 bases). The germline CDR1 and CDR2 sequences are SGHTA and FQGNSA. The CDR3 has 16 residues. The V and J ends lost 5 bases and 9 bases respectively, with 20 bases between them. CDR3 amino acids: CASSQEVDSRTSPLHF. Here the CDR3 DNA reads TGTGCCAGCAGCCAAGAAGTGGACAGTCGGACTTCACCCCTCCACTTT.

This clone was observed a handful of times. V and J are TRBV5-5 and TRBJ1-6; D remains unclear. CDR3 length: 16 amino acids. Germline V gives CDR1 SGHKS, CDR2 YYEKEE (reference sequence). Trimming took off 4 bases at V and 7 bases at J, with 18 bases between the two ends. The CDR3 nucleotides read TGTGCCAGCAGCACCGCAACGCAGGTTGGCAATTCACCCCTCCACTTT. Translation gives CASSTATQVGNSPLHF.

This clone was seen more than once but under ten times. The V and J genes are TRBV28 and TRBJ1-6; the D is unclear. The germline V gene encodes CDR1 MDHEN and CDR2 SYDVKM. Trimming left V 6 bases short and J 6 bases short, with 15 bases between. This CDR3 has 15 amino acids. The CDR3 DNA reads TGTGCCAGCAGCCCGACTACATTGGGTAATTCACCCCTCCACTTT. As protein: CASSPTTLGNSPLHF. Combining the CDR3 with reference TRBV28 and TRBJ1-6 gives the whole variable domain DVKVTQSSRYLVKRTGEKVFLECVQDMDHENMFWYRQDPGLGLRLIYFSYDVKMKEKGDIPEGYSVSREKKERFSLILESASTNQTSMYLCASSPTTLGNSPLHFGNGTRLTVT.

This chain uses TRBV28 with TRBJ1-1; D is unclear. The V gene lost 2 bases and the J gene lost 8 bases, with 9 bases spanning the gap. CDR3 size: 12 residues. Germline values: CDR1 MDHEN, CDR2 SYDVKM. The CDR3 here is CASSLGRLEAFF. Here the CDR3 DNA reads TGTGCCAGCAGTTTAGGTCGGCTAGAAGCTTTCTTT. Full variable domain (outside the CDR3, taken from reference TRBV28 and TRBJ1-1): DVKVTQSSRYLVKRTGEKVFLECVQDMDHENMFWYRQDPGLGLRLIYFSYDVKMKEKGDIPEGYSVSREKKERFSLILESASTNQTSMYLCASSLGRLEAFFGQGTRLTVV.

This rearrangement joins TRBV10-3 to TRBJ2-3; TRBD2 aligns across 7 bases. The CDR3 extends over 17 amino acids. With 4 bases clipped from V and 0 bases from J, the junction kept 10 bases outside the gene matches. CDR1 is ENHRY and CDR2 is SYGVKD in the germline V gene. The DNA for the CDR3 is TGTGCCATCAGTGTTGTTAACCAGCGGGACAGCACAGATACGCAGTATTTT. Translated, it gives CAISVVNQRDSTDTQYF.

The chain links TRBV29-1 to TRBJ2-1; a weak D match, TRBD1 (5 bases). Germline loops: CDR1 SQVTM, CDR2 ANQGSEA. The CDR3 has 14 residues. V lost 3 bases, J lost 7 bases, and 16 bases lay in between. In DNA, the CDR3 is TGCAGCGTTGACGTGGCAGGGCGGAAAAATGAGCAGTTCTTC. Its protein product is CSVDVAGRKNEQFF.

This chain links TRBV29-1 with TRBJ1-3, with unresolved D. The CDR3 contains 11 residues. Germline CDR1 reads SQVTM; CDR2 reads ANQGSEA. V lost 6 bases and J lost 1, with 4 bases in between. CDR3 bases: TGCAGCGTCGCATCTGGAAACACCATATATTTT. The encoded protein is CSVASGNTIYF.

The genes are TRBV7-2 and TRBJ2-7, with TRBD2 matching 11 bases. From germline, CDR1 is SGHTA and CDR2 FQGNSA. J lost 7 bases, V lost 2 bases, and 7 bases had no gene match. The CDR3 is 15 residues long. For the CDR3, the DNA is TGTGCCAGCAGCTTACTAACTAGCGGGAGTCAGGAGCAGTACTTC. Its protein product is CASSLLTSGSQEQYF.

This clone was seen more than once but under ten times. The chain carries TRBV15 and TRBJ1-4, with 7 bases identical to TRBD1. J was trimmed by 4 bases and V by 5 bases; bases with no gene match: 4. Germline V gene sequence: CDR1 LNHNV, CDR2 YYDKDF (reference sequence). The CDR3 is 14 amino acids. The CDR3 sequence is CATSLGQNNEKLFF. The CDR3 coding sequence is TGTGCCACCAGCCTGGGACAGAATAATGAAAAACTGTTTTTT.

The V call is TRBV9, the J call TRBJ2-2; D tentatively reads TRBD1 or TRBD2 (5 bases each). Between the trimmed V and J ends, which lost 4 bases and 6 bases, there was a span of 16 bases. Germline values: CDR1 SGDLS, CDR2 YYNGEE. The CDR3 runs 15 residues. The CDR3 DNA reads as TGTGCCAGCAGCCCCGGTGAGGGGACGTCCGGGGAGCTGTTTTTT. Translation: CASSPGEGTSGELFF.

V is TRBV28 and J is TRBJ1-1, with 9 bases aligning to TRBD1. The CDR3 is 16 amino acids. CDR1 and CDR2 (germline): MDHEN, SYDVKM. The junction had 13 bases not matched to a gene; V was cut back by 5 bases and J by 6 bases. The CDR3 protein is CASSPPGTGTVPEAFF. In nucleotides, the CDR3 is TGTGCCAGCAGTCCCCCCGGGACAGGGACCGTCCCTGAAGCTTTCTTT.

This clone was seen a few times. V is TRBV30 and J is TRBJ1-3; D is unclear. The CDR3 consists of 15 residues. CDR1 and CDR2 from the germline V gene are GTSNPN and SVGIG (reference sequence). Trimming left V 3 bases short and J 0 bases short, with 12 bases between. In nucleotides, the CDR3 is TGTGCCTGGAGCTTTGCAGCAAGCTCTGGAAACACCATATATTTT. Its translation: CAWSFAASSGNTIYF.

The chain joins TRBV9 to TRBJ2-5; TRBD2 might be the D (6 bases). Trimming cost V 4 bases and J 3 bases, with 19 bases left between them. This CDR3 spans 16 amino acids. The germline V gene encodes CDR1 SGDLS and CDR2 YYNGEE. The chain's CDR3 is CASSSPRGAGKETQYF. CDR3 in DNA: TGTGCCAGCAGCTCCCCCCGCGGGGCGGGCAAAGAGACCCAGTACTTC.

V gene TRBV18 combines with J gene TRBJ2-7; D ambiguous. There are 13 residues in the CDR3. The V end was cut by 2 bases, the J end by 1 base, with 6 bases between. Germline values: CDR1 KGHSH, CDR2 LQKENI. The CDR3 coding sequence is TGTGCCAGCTCACCAAGCCTGTCCTACGAGCAGTACTTC. Protein product: CASSPSLSYEQYF.

In its sample, this clone was seen once. The chain couples TRBV6-1 to TRBJ1-2; 9 bases are shared with TRBD1. This CDR3 has 14 amino acids. Germline assignment: CDR1 MNHNS and CDR2 SASEGT. V lost 6 bases to trimming and J lost 3 bases; unmatched junction nucleotides: 5. The CDR3 spells CASRGTGYYYGYTF. CDR3 nucleotide sequence: TGTGCCAGCAGAGGGACAGGGTATTACTATGGCTACACCTTC.

V and J are TRBV10-3 and TRBJ2-7; weak D call: TRBD1 (6 bases). CDR3 length equals 15 residues. Germline values: CDR1 ENHRY, CDR2 SYGVKD. V was clipped by 5 bases and J by 1 base, with 15 bases between them. CDR3 in amino acids: CAISNWGTSSYEQYF. The CDR3 DNA reads TGTGCCATCAGTAATTGGGGGACATCTTCCTACGAGCAGTACTTC.

J is TRBJ1-1 and V is TRBV28, with 7 positions matching TRBD1. The J segment lost 7 bases and the V segment lost 5 bases, leaving 7 bases of the junction unmatched. The CDR3 contains 13 residues. Germline CDR1 MDHEN, CDR2 SYDVKM. This CDR3 reads CASSNPGQLEAFF. As DNA, the CDR3 is TGTGCCAGCAGTAACCCGGGACAGCTTGAAGCTTTCTTT.

This rearrangement joins TRBV4-1 to TRBJ1-5, with TRBD1 identical over 10 bases. The CDR3 sequence is 17 residues long. Germline values: CDR1 MGHRA, CDR2 YSYEKL. The trim removed 4 bases at V and 1 base at J, leaving 7 bases unmatched. CDR3 DNA: TGCGCCAGCAGCCCCTGGGGGACAGGGGACAGCAATCAGCCCCAGCATTTT. Translated, it gives CASSPWGTGDSNQPQHF.

CDR3 bases: TGTGCCAGCACGCCCTACGGGGCCGGCTCTAACTATGGCTACACCTTC. Its protein product is CASTPYGAGSNYGYTF. V and J are TRBV28 and TRBJ1-2; possibly TRBD1 for D (5 bases). CDR1 and CDR2 from the germline V gene are MDHEN and SYDVKM. V lost 7 bases, J lost 0 bases, and 18 bases lay in between. This CDR3 region has 16 residues.

The J gene is TRBJ1-1, the V gene TRBV4-1, with D hard to call. Between the trimmed V and J ends, which lost 1 base and 3 bases, there was a span of 15 bases. CDR3 length: 16 amino acids. Germline V gives CDR1 MGHRA, CDR2 YSYEKL. In nucleotides, the CDR3 is TGCGCCAGCAGCCAAGGTGCTCCGGGAAGAGACACTGAAGCTTTCTTT. As protein: CASSQGAPGRDTEAFF.

The CDR3 sequence is CASSIGGFEQFF. The CDR3 region has the DNA TGTGCCAGTAGTATTGGAGGATTTGAGCAGTTCTTC. V and J are TRBV19 and TRBJ2-1; tentatively, D is TRBD2 (5 bases). CDR1 is LNHDA and CDR2 is SQIVND in the germline V gene (reference sequence). Between the trimmed V and J ends, which lost 3 bases and 9 bases, there was a span of 9 bases. The CDR3 sequence is 12 residues long.

This rearrangement joins TRBV11-2 to TRBJ1-4; D unresolved. V was cut by 2 bases and J by 7 bases, with 14 bases left in between. Per the germline V gene, CDR1 is SGHAT and CDR2 is FQNNGV. This CDR3 spans 15 amino acids. CDR3 sequence (DNA): TGTGCCAGCAGCTTACAACGACTCACACCTGAAAAACTGTTTTTT. Residues: CASSLQRLTPEKLFF.

This clone occurred a few times. The chain is built from TRBV9 and TRBJ2-4; D tentatively reads TRBD1 or TRBD2 (5 bases each). CDR3 size: 18 residues. Germline V gene sequence: CDR1 SGDLS, CDR2 YYNGEE. Trimming removed 1 base at V and 3 bases at J, with 20 bases between. CDR3 bases: TGTGCCAGCAGCGTACAACCGGGACGAATAACGGGCAAAAACATTCAGTACTTC. It yields the protein CASSVQPGRITGKNIQYF. The full variable domain, completed using reference TRBV9 and TRBJ2-4, is DSGVTQTPKHLITATGQRVTLRCSPRSGDLSVYWYQQSLDQGLQFLIQYYNGEERAKGNILERFSAQQFPDLHSELNLSSLELGDSALYFCASSVQPGRITGKNIQYFGAGTRLSVL.